One sample yielded the 22 T cell receptor beta chains listed below, sequenced in a study of a mutant IDH1 vaccine in newly diagnosed glioma (dated by TCRdb to the early 2020s). Their antigens are not known. The receptor library was made with the immunoSEQ multiplex PCR assay. TCRdb carries this immuneACCESS record with in-frame sequences only. Its versions omit some clonotypes, under half of them owing to an unresolved V gene in the studies checked, with the rest unexplained. Counted in this sample were approximately 66,000 clones; over 75% of them appeared once. The top ten clonotypes cover 13% of the sample. What the time point label conveys for this sample: week 23, last vaccination. A 20-mer mutant IDH1 peptide at 300 micrograms in Montanide made up each vaccine dose, which was injected subcutaneously together with topical imiquimod. The sequenced sample was PBMCs, obtained from a glioma patient whose treatment included an IDH1 peptide vaccine. The source is a young man with glioma.

There are a few counts of this clone. The chain combines TRBV4-1 with TRBJ1-1; TRBD1 matches 7 bases. With V trimmed by 2 bases and J by 4 bases, 7 bases remained unmatched. The CDR3 covers 15 residues. CDR1 and CDR2 from the germline V gene are MGHRA and YSYEKL. The CDR3: CASSQYHRGGTEAFF. DNA of the CDR3: TGCGCCAGCAGCCAATACCACAGGGGCGGCACTGAAGCTTTCTTT.

V and J are TRBV18 and TRBJ2-5; D uncertain. The V end was cut by 3 bases, the J end by 1 base, with 3 bases between. Germline V lookup: CDR1 KGHSH, CDR2 LQKENI. This CDR3 is 12 amino acids long. CDR3 amino acids: CASSPTQETQYF. The CDR3 DNA reads as TGTGCCAGCTCACCCACCCAAGAGACCCAGTACTTC.

There are a few counts of this clone. The chain couples TRBV18 to TRBJ1-1; no reliable D call. V lost 3 bases and J 3 bases, leaving 14 bases between the germline ends. In germline, CDR1 is KGHSH, CDR2 LQKENI. The CDR3 loop spans 15 amino acids. CDR3 sequence: CASSPTVASDTEAFF. The CDR3 DNA reads TGTGCCAGCTCACCCACAGTCGCGTCGGACACTGAAGCTTTCTTT.

Comments on this clone: Germline is not matched at one junction end, which may reflect a read error. V usage is TRBV19 and J usage is TRBJ1-1; D gene ambiguous. The CDR3 is 14 residues long. Germline-derived CDR1 and CDR2 are LNHDA and SQIVND (reference sequence). This CDR3 is CASSLPRNQAFLGF. CDR3 DNA sequence: TGTGCCAGTAGTTTACCCAGAAATCAGGCGTTCCTGGGCTTT.

The CDR3: CASSVGSNMNTEAFF. CDR3 nucleotides: TGTGCCAGCAGCGTGGGCTCCAACATGAACACTGAAGCTTTCTTT. The chain joins TRBV9 to TRBJ1-1; no reliable D call. Trimming shortened V by 2 bases and J by 0 bases, and 11 bases separated the two germline ends. Germline values: CDR1 SGDLS, CDR2 YYNGEE. CDR3 size: 15 residues. Combining the CDR3 with reference TRBV9 and TRBJ1-1 gives the whole variable domain DSGVTQTPKHLITATGQRVTLRCSPRSGDLSVYWYQQSLDQGLQFLIQYYNGEERAKGNILERFSAQQFPDLHSELNLSSLELGDSALYFCASSVGSNMNTEAFFGQGTRLTVV.

This chain joins TRBV14 and TRBJ2-3; D unresolved. V was clipped by 4 bases and J by 2 bases, with 13 bases between them. The germline V gene encodes CDR1 SGHDN and CDR2 FVKESK. This CDR3 comprises 15 residues. CDR3 loop: CASSPKWVLTDTQYF. CDR3 DNA sequence: TGTGCCAGCAGCCCCAAGTGGGTACTCACAGATACGCAGTATTTT.

The chain employs TRBV7-2 and TRBJ1-2; D not certain. The CDR3 has 15 amino acids. Trimming removed 1 base from V and 6 bases from J, with 15 bases in between. From germline, CDR1 is SGHTA and CDR2 FQGNSA. CDR3 residues: CASSLERWAADGYTF. The CDR3 DNA sequence: TGTGCCAGCAGCTTAGAGAGGTGGGCGGCGGATGGCTACACCTTC.

Points on this clone: Additional DNA sequences in this sample encode the identical CDR3. The chain has TRBV7-2 and TRBJ2-5, with 9 bases identical to TRBD2. V lost 1 base to trimming and J lost 2 bases; unmatched junction nucleotides: 2. Per germline, CDR1 SGHTA and CDR2 FQGNSA. The CDR3 is 15 amino acids. CDR3 sequence reads: CASSLEAGGQETQYF. CDR3 coding DNA: TGTGCCAGCAGCTTAGAAGCGGGGGGACAAGAGACCCAGTACTTC.

This clone was picked up one time. The chain combines TRBV6-5 with TRBJ1-1, with no clear D. The ends were cut back, 7 bases at V and 1 base at J, with 10 bases in the middle. This CDR3 contains 13 residues. In germline, CDR1 is MNHEY, CDR2 SVGAGI. Written as DNA, the CDR3 is TGTGCCAGCAAGGAGGGTACGAACACTGAAGCTTTCTTT. Protein sequence: CASKEGTNTEAFF.

J is TRBJ2-5 and V is TRBV4-3, with D possibly matching TRBD1 (6 bases). Per germline, CDR1 LGHNA and CDR2 YSLEER. This CDR3 is built from 15 residues. Trimming cost V 1 base and J 2 bases, with 11 bases left between them. The DNA for the CDR3 is TGCGCCAGCAGCCAAGGGACAGCGTTACAAGAGACCCAGTACTTC. Translating it yields CASSQGTALQETQYF.

This clone appeared once. This chain joins TRBV27 and TRBJ2-6, with TRBD2 as a possible D gene (5 bases). Per germline, CDR1 MNHEY and CDR2 SMNVEV (reference sequence). Between the trimmed V and J ends, which lost 5 bases and 0 bases, there was a span of 23 bases. This CDR3 is built from 20 residues. DNA of the CDR3: TGTGCCAGCAGTGCCCGGGGTGAGTTGCTAGGAGACTCTGGGGCCAACGTCCTGACTTTC. It is translated as CASSARGELLGDSGANVLTF. Supplemented by reference TRBV27 and TRBJ2-6, the full variable domain reads EAQVTQNPRYLITVTGKKLTVTCSQNMNHEYMSWYRQDPGLGLRQIYYSMNVEVTDKGDVPEGYKVSRKEKRNFPLILESPSPNQTSLYFCASSARGELLGDSGANVLTFGAGSRLTVL.

This clone was seen a few times. The chain couples TRBV5-1 to TRBJ1-5; perhaps TRBD1 as D (5 bases). The CDR3 is 15 residues long. Germline values: CDR1 SGHRS, CDR2 YFSETQ. With 0 bases removed from V and 2 bases from J, the gap between germline ends came to 9 bases. The CDR3 reads CASSLDGGGNQPQHF. The CDR3 DNA is TGCGCCAGCAGCTTGGATGGGGGTGGCAATCAGCCCCAGCATTTT.

The chain links TRBV28 to TRBJ2-7; possible D gene TRBD2, 6 bases. This CDR3 is 17 amino acids long. In germline, CDR1 is MDHEN, CDR2 SYDVKM. With 4 bases removed from V and 0 bases from J, the gap between germline ends came to 19 bases. CDR3: CASSSPQASGRSYEQYF. CDR3 sequence (DNA): TGTGCCAGCAGTTCCCCCCAGGCGAGCGGGCGCTCCTACGAGCAGTACTTC. The whole variable domain, filled in from reference TRBV28 and TRBJ2-7, reads DVKVTQSSRYLVKRTGEKVFLECVQDMDHENMFWYRQDPGLGLRLIYFSYDVKMKEKGDIPEGYSVSREKKERFSLILESASTNQTSMYLCASSSPQASGRSYEQYFGPGTRLTVT.

This chain links TRBV7-6 with TRBJ1-1; D gene unclear. Germline-derived CDR1 and CDR2 are SGHVS and FNYEAQ. With 0 bases removed from V and 2 bases from J, the gap between germline ends came to 10 bases. The CDR3 covers 15 residues. In DNA form, the CDR3 reads TGTGCCAGCAGCTTAGCCGACCGTGAAAACACTGAAGCTTTCTTT. It is translated as CASSLADRENTEAFF.

This clone was detected a few times. The CDR3 sequence is CASSARGGKRTEAFF. In nucleotides, the CDR3 is TGTGCCAGCAGTGCCCGGGGGGGGAAGAGGACTGAAGCTTTCTTT. The V gene is TRBV6-4, the J gene TRBJ1-1; D might be TRBD1 (5 bases). This CDR3 has 15 residues. The germline V gene encodes CDR1 MRHNA and CDR2 SNTAGT. Trimming took 4 bases from V and 5 from J, leaving 17 bases between them.

V and J are TRBV11-3 and TRBJ2-5, with D hard to call. CDR3 length: 13 amino acids. Looked up from germline, CDR1 is SGHNT and CDR2 is YENEEA. The V end lost 3 bases, the J end lost 3 bases, and 8 bases lay between the germline ends. The CDR3 spells CASSLGREETQYF. CDR3 in DNA: TGTGCCAGCAGCTTGGGCAGAGAAGAGACCCAGTACTTC. Full variable domain (rest looked up from reference TRBV11-3 and TRBJ2-5): EAGVVQSPRYKIIEKKQPVAFWCNPISGHNTLYWYLQNLGQGPELLIRYENEEAVDDSQLPKDRFSAERLKGVDSTLKIQPAELGDSAVYLCASSLGREETQYFGPGTRLLVL.

This chain joins TRBV11-2 and TRBJ2-5; D is unclear. The end of the DNA aligns better with TRBJ2-7, so the J call may be wrong. Germline CDR1 and CDR2: SGHAT and FQNNGV. The CDR3 has 17 amino acids. CDR3 loop: CASSLIPPTEGSYEQYF. The CDR3 DNA reads as TGTGCCAGCAGCTTAATTCCGCCAACCGAAGGATCCTACGAGCAGTACTTC.

The count of this clone is one. The chain links TRBV19 to TRBJ1-2; unclear D gene. This CDR3 is built from 14 residues. CDR1 and CDR2 (germline): LNHDA, SQIVND (reference sequence). The V gene lost 5 bases and the J gene lost 4 bases, with 14 bases spanning the gap. The DNA of the CDR3 is TGTGCCAGTAGTTTATCCTCCACTAGCTATGGCTACACCTTC. Encoded protein: CASSLSSTSYGYTF.

This clone has just a few counts. The CDR3 bases are TGTGCCAGCAGTTCGACAGTGGGGGTAACTGAAGCTTTCTTT. Residues: CASSSTVGVTEAFF. The V call is TRBV2, the J call TRBJ1-1, with D possibly matching TRBD1 (5 bases). CDR3 size: 14 residues. V dropped 5 bases and J dropped 5 bases, with 15 bases sitting between them. CDR1 is SNHLY and CDR2 is FYNNEI in the germline V gene.

This rearrangement joins TRBV7-2 to TRBJ2-3; D remains ambiguous. The CDR3 extends over 15 amino acids. V shed 2 bases and J shed 3 bases, with 12 bases lying between them. The V gene's germline CDR1 is SGHTA and CDR2 FQGNSA. The CDR3 DNA follows: TGTGCCAGCAGCTTATGGGGTAGGGAAACAGATACGCAGTATTTT. It yields the protein CASSLWGRETDTQYF. The full variable domain, with the rest looked up from reference TRBV7-2 and TRBJ2-3, is GAGVSQSPSNKVTEKGKDVELRCDPISGHTALYWYRQSLGQGLEFLIYFQGNSAPDKSGLPSDRFSAERTGGSVSTLTIQRTQQEDSAVYLCASSLWGRETDTQYFGPGTRLTVL.

This chain joins TRBV27 and TRBJ2-7; D may be TRBD1 (5 bases). This CDR3 spans 14 amino acids. The germline gives CDR1 MNHEY, CDR2 SMNVEV (reference sequence). Trimming pared 5 bases from V and 5 bases from J, leaving 16 bases between. The CDR3 DNA is TGTGCCAGCAGTCTGGCGAGTCAGGACAACGAGCAGTACTTC. Protein sequence: CASSLASQDNEQYF.

The chain employs TRBV11-2 and TRBJ2-1, with a weak D call TRBD2 (6 bases). CDR1 is SGHAT and CDR2 is FQNNGV in the germline V gene. CDR3 size: 14 residues. The germline V and J ends were trimmed by 5 bases and 0 bases, with 8 bases remaining between them. The chain's CDR3 is CASSEGLSYNEQFF. CDR3 nucleotides: TGTGCCAGCAGCGAGGGACTCTCCTACAATGAGCAGTTCTTC.